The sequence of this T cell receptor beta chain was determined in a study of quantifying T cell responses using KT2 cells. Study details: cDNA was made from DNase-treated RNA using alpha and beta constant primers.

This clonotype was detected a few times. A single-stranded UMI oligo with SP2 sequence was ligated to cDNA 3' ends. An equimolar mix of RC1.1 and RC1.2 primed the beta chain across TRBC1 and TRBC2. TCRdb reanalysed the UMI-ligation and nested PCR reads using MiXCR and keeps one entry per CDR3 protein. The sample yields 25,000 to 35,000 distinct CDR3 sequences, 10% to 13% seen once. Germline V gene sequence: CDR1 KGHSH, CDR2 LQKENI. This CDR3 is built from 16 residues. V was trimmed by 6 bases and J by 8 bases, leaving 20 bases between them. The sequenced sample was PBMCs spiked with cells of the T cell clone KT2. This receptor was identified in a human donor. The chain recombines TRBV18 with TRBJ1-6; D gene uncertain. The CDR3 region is CASSPKAGIRDSPLHF. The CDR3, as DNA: TGTGCCAGCTCTCCGAAAGCCGGGATCCGTGATTCACCCCTCCACTTT.